Sequencing of this T cell receptor (beta chain) was carried out in a study of OX40 agonist ivuxolimab in advanced cancers. The method was immunoSEQ multiplex PCR; TCRdb's version includes in-frame clones alone and lacks a portion of them. The sample contains around 74,000 clones, approximately 83% of which appear only once. Systemic immunosuppression or a history of autoimmune disease excluded patients. This specimen was CD4+ or CD8+ T cells sorted from blood, taken in a trial of the OX40 agonist ivuxolimab. This TCR was recovered from an adult with an advanced solid tumor such as melanoma, head and neck, liver or kidney cancer.

Written as DNA, the CDR3 is TGCGCCAGCAGCGCGACAGGGGGCGAACAGCCCCAGCATTTT. Translated: CASSATGGEQPQHF. The chain couples TRBV5-1 to TRBJ1-5, with 10 positions matching TRBD1. Looked up from germline, CDR1 is SGHRS and CDR2 is YFSETQ. The ends lost 4 bases at V and 7 bases at J; junction bases unmatched: 5. The length of the CDR3 is 14 residues.